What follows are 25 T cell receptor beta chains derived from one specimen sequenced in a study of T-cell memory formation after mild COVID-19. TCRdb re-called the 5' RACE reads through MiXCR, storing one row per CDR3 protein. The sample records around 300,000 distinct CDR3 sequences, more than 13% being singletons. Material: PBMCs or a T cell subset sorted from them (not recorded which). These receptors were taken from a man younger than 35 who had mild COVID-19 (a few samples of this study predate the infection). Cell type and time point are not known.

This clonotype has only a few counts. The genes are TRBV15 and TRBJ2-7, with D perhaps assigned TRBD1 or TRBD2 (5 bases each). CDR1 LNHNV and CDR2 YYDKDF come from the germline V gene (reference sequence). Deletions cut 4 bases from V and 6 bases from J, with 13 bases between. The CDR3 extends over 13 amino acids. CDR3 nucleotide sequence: TGTGCCACCAGCACGGGCCTGGGGGTCGAGCAGTACGTC. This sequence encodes CATSTGLGVEQYV.

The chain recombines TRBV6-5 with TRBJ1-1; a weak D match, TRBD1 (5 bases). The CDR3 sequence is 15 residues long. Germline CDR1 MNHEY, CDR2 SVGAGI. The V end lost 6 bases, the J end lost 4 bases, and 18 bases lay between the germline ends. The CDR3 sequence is CASRSRGGEGTEAFF. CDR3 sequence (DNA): TGTGCCAGCAGATCCCGGGGAGGGGAGGGCACTGAAGCTTTCTTT.

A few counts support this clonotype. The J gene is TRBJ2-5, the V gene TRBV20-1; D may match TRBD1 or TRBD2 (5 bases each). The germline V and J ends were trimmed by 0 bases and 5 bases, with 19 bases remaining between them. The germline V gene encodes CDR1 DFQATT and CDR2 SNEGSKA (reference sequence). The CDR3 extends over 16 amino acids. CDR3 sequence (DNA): TGCAGTGCTAGAGATCCAGGTCAAGGGACGGGTGAGACCCAGTACTTC. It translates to CSARDPGQGTGETQYF.

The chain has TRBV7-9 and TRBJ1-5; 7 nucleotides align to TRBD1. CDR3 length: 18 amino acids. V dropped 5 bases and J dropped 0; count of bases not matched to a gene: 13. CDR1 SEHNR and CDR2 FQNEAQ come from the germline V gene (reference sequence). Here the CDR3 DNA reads TGTGCCAGCAGCATGGGGACAGCTAACCCCTATAGCAATCAGCCCCAGCATTTT. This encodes CASSMGTANPYSNQPQHF.

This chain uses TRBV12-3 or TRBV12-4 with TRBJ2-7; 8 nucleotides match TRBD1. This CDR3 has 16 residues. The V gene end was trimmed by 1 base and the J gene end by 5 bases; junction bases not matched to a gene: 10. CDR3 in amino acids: CASSLEPTGEINEQYV. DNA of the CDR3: TGTGCCAGCAGTTTAGAACCGACAGGGGAGATTAACGAGCAGTACGTC.

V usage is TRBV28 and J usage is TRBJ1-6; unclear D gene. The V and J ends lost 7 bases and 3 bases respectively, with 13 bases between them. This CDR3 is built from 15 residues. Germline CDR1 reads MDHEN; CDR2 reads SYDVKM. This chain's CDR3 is CASKGGADYNSPLHF. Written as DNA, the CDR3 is TGTGCCAGCAAGGGAGGAGCTGACTATAATTCACCCCTCCACTTT.

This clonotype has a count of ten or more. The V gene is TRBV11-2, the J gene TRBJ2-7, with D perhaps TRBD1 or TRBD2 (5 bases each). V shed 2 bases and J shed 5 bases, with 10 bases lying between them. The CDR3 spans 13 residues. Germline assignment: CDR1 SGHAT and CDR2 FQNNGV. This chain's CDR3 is CASSLWLGDEQYF. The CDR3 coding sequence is TGTGCCAGCAGCTTATGGTTGGGGGACGAGCAGTACTTC. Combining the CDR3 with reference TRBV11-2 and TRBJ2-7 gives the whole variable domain EAGVAQSPRYKIIEKRQSVAFWCNPISGHATLYWYQQILGQGPKLLIQFQNNGVVDDSQLPKDRFSAERLKGVDSTLKIQPAKLEDSAVYLCASSLWLGDEQYFGPGTRLTVT.

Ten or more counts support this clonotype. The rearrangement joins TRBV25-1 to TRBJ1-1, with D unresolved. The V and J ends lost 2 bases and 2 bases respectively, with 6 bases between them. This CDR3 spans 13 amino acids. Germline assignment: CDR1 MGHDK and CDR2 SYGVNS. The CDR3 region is CASSEGPNTEAFF. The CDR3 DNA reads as TGTGCCAGCAGTGAAGGACCCAACACTGAAGCTTTCTTT.

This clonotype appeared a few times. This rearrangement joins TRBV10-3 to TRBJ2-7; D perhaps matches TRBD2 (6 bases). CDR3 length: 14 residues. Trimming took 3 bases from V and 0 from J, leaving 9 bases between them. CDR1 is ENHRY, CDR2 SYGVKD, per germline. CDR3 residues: CAISDGDSSYEQYF. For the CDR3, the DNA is TGTGCCATCAGTGACGGGGACTCCTCCTACGAGCAGTACTTC.

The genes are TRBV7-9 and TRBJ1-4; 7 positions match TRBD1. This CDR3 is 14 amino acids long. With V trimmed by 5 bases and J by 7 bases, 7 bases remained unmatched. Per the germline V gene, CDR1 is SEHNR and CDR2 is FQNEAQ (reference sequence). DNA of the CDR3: TGTGCCAGCAGCCCAAGGGACAGTAGTGAAAAACTGTTTTTT. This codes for CASSPRDSSEKLFF.

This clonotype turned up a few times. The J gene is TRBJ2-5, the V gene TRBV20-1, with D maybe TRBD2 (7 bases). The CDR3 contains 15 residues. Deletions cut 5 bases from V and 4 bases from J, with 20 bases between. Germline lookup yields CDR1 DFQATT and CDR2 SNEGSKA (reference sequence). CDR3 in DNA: TGCAGTGCTTCTCCTCGGGGGGCTTGGTCAGAGACCCAGTACTTC. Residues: CSASPRGAWSETQYF.

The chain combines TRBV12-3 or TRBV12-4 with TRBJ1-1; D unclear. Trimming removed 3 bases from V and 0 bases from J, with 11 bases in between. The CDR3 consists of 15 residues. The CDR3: CASSLSGFMNTEAFF. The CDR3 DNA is TGTGCCAGCAGTTTGTCGGGATTCATGAACACTGAAGCTTTCTTT.

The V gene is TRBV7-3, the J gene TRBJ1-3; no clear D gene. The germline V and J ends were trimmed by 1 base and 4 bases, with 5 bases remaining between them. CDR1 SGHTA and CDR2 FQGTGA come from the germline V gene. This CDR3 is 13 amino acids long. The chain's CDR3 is CASSLSSGNTIYF. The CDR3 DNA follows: TGTGCCAGCAGCTTAAGCTCCGGAAACACCATATATTTT. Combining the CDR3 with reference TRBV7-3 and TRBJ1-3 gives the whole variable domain GAGVSQTPSNKVTEKGKYVELRCDPISGHTALYWYRQSLGQGPEFLIYFQGTGAADDSGLPNDRFFAVRPEGSVSTLKIQRTERGDSAVYLCASSLSSGNTIYFGEGSWLTVV.

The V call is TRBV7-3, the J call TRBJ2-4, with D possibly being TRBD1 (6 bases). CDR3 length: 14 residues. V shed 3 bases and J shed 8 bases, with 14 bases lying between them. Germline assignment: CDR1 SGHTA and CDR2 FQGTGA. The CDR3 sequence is CASSFSGALDIQYF. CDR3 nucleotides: TGTGCCAGCAGCTTCTCAGGGGCGCTGGACATTCAGTACTTC.

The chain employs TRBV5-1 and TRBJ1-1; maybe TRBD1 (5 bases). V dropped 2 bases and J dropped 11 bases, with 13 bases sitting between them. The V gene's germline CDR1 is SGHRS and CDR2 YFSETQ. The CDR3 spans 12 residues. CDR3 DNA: TGCGCCAGCAGCTTTGGGGGGGGTCAGGCTTTCTTT. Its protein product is CASSFGGGQAFF.

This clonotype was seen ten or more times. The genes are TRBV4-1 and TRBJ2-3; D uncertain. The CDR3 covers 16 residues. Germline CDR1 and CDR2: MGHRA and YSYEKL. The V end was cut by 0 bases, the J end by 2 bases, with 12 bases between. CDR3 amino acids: CASSQESSPSTDTQYF. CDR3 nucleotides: TGCGCCAGCAGCCAAGAATCCAGTCCGTCCACAGATACGCAGTATTTT.

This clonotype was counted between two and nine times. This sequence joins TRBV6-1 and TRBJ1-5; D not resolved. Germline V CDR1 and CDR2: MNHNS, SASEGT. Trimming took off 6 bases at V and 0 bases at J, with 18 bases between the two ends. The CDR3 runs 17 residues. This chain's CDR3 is CASRPRRPRHSNQPQHF. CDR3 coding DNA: TGTGCCAGCAGACCACGGAGGCCACGCCATAGCAATCAGCCCCAGCATTTT.

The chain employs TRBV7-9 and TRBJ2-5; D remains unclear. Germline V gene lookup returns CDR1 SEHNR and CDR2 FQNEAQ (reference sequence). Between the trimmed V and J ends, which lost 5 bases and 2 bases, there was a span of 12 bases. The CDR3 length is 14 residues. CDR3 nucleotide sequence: TGTGCCAGCAGCCGGCGGTACGGACAAGAGACCCAGTACTTC. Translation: CASSRRYGQETQYF.

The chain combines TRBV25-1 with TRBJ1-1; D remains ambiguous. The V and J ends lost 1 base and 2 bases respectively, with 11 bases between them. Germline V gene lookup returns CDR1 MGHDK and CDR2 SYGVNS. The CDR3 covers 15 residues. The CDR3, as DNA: TGTGCCAGCAGTGAATCCGGACTGGGAAACACTGAAGCTTTCTTT. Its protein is CASSESGLGNTEAFF.

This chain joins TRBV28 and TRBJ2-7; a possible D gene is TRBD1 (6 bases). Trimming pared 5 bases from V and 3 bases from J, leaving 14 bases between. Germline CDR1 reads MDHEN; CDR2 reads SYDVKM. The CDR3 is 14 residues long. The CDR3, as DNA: TGTGCCAGCAGTCCTCGGACAGACCGCTACGAGCAGTACGTC. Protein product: CASSPRTDRYEQYV.

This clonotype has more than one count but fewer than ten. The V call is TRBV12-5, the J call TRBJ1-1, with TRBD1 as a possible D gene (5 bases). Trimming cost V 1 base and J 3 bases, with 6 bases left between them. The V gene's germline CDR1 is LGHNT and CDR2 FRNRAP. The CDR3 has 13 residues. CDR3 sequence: CASGLGGHTEAFF. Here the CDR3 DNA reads TGTGCTAGTGGTTTGGGGGGACACACTGAAGCTTTCTTT.

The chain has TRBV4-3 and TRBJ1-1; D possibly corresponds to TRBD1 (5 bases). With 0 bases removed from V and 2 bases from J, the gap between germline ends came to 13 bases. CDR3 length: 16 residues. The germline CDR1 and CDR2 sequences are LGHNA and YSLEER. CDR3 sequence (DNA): TGCGCCAGCAGCCAAGATATGGGGCAGACTAACACTGAAGCTTTCTTT. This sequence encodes CASSQDMGQTNTEAFF.

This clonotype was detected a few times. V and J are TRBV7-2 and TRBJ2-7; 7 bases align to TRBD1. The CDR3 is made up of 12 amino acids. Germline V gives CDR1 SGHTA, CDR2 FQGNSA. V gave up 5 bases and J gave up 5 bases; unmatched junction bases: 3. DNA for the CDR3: TGTGCCAGCAGCCCGACAGGGCACGAGCAGTACTTC. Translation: CASSPTGHEQYF.

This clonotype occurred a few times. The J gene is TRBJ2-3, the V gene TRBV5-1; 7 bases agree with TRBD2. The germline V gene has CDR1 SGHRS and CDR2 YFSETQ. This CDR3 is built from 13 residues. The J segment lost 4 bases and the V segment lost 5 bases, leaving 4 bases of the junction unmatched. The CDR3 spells CASRGEGADTQYF. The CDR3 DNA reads TGCGCCAGCAGAGGGGAGGGAGCAGATACGCAGTATTTT.

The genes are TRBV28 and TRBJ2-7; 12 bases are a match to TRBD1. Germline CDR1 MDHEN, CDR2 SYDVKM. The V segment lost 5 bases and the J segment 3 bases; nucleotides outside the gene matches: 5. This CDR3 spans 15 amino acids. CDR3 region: CASSEGTGGYYEQYV. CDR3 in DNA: TGTGCCAGCAGTGAAGGGACAGGGGGCTACTACGAGCAGTACGTC.